These T cell receptor beta chains were read from a single sample in a study of blood T cell repertoires in COVID-19. Only in-frame clones appear in the TCRdb table, and some are missing; sequencing was by immunoSEQ multiplex PCR. The sample has roughly 110,000 clones; about nine tenths are singletons. Sequencing was carried out using peripheral blood. These receptors were collected from a man aged 45-60 years with active or convalescent COVID-19. Each CDR3 is given with its conserved first and last residue. Fields, in order: CDR3 protein, J gene, V gene.

CDR3 protein: CASSHPDRATEAFF
J gene: TRBJ1-1
V gene: TRBV4-2

CDR3 protein: CASSLGDSDYGYTF
J gene: TRBJ1-2
V gene: TRBV18

CDR3 protein: CASSRGTGSNQPQHF
J gene: TRBJ1-5
V gene: TRBV25-1

CDR3 protein: CASSEQGYEQYF
J gene: TRBJ2-7
V gene: TRBV6-2/TRBV6-3

CDR3 protein: CASSLAREGRGGTQYF
J gene: TRBJ2-5
V gene: TRBV7-2

CDR3 protein: CASSSRFSRPGAQYF
J gene: TRBJ2-3
V gene: TRBV7-6

CDR3 protein: CASSPSLVQGKPGELFF
J gene: TRBJ2-2
V gene: TRBV5-1

CDR3 protein: CASSLPRWGRRSGNTIYF
J gene: TRBJ1-3
V gene: TRBV7-8

CDR3 protein: CAISDRSDRAPSSYNEQFF
J gene: TRBJ2-1
V gene: TRBV10-3

CDR3 protein: CSASSELYNSPLHF
J gene: TRBJ1-6
V gene: TRBV20-1

CDR3 protein: CASWDSWGWGNGYTF
J gene: TRBJ1-2
V gene: TRBV30